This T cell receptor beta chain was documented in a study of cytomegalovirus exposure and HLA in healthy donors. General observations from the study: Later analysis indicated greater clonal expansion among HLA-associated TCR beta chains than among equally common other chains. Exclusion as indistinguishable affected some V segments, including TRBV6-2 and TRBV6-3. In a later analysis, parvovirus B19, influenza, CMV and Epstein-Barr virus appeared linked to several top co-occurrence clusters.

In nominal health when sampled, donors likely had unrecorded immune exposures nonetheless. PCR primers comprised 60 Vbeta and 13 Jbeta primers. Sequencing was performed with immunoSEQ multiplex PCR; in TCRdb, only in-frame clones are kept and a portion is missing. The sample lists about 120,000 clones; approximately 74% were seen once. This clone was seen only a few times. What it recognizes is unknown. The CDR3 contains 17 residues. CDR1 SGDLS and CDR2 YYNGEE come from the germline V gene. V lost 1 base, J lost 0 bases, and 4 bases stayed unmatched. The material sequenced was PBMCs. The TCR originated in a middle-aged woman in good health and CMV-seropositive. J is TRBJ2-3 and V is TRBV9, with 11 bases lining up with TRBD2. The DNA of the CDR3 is TGTGCCAGCAGCGTACCTAGCGGGGGGCCCAGCACAGATACGCAGTATTTT. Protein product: CASSVPSGGPSTDTQYF.